This TCR beta chain was sequenced during a study of siplizumab effects on memory and regulatory T cells. Study-level results: Naive or memory phenotype assignment was not possible for roughly 75-96% of proliferating CD4+ or CD8+ clones. Contribution to the alloresponse seemed major for naive T cells, which also seemed more diverse than memory cells.

CDR1 SNHLY and CDR2 FYNNEI come from the germline V gene. The CDR3 spans 14 residues. V was clipped by 6 bases and J by 7 bases; unmatched bases: 6. Regarding this clone: The antigen remains unidentified.

The method was immunoSEQ multiplex PCR; TCRdb's version includes in-frame clones alone and lacks a portion of them. The sample shows 80,000 to 130,000 clones, around 94% of them seen only once. The receptor comes from a human donor in good health. The rearrangement joins TRBV2 to TRBJ1-5, with 10 bases that match TRBD1. Sequencing was performed on Tregs sorted from blood. CDR3 bases: TGTGCCAGCAGGGGGACAGGGGTACGACAGCCCCAGCATTTT. Translating it yields CASRGTGVRQPQHF.